This T cell receptor (beta chain) appears in the sequencing data of a study of beta chain features in type 1 diabetes. Overall study context: Cell yields, gender and age were similar in healthy donors and patients. Study outcomes and limitations: All four CD4+ subsets from Type 1 diabetes patients carried moderately but significantly shorter TCRB CDR3s. The naive, central memory and Treg TCRB repertoires of patients appeared to be more similar to one another than those of healthy donors.

Germline CDR1 reads SGHAT; CDR2 reads FQNNGV. The CDR3 runs to 16 residues. With V trimmed by 8 bases and J by 7 bases, 13 bases remained unmatched. Expressed TCRB transcripts were sequenced because the entire RNA isolate underwent reverse transcription. For naive, central memory and regulatory T cell samples, reads averaged roughly 3.5 million. Sequencing used immunoSEQ multiplex PCR; TCRdb keeps in-frame clones, though not all of them. The sample has around 100,000 clones, 25% to 35% seen once; the top ten hold 0.5% to 0.55%. Via CD45RO/CCR7/CD25/CD127/CD95/CD27, cells of the CD4+ naive, central memory, regulatory and stem cell-like memory subsets were sorted. For this clone: The antigen remains undetermined.

Material: central memory CD4+ T cells from blood. This clonotype was obtained from a woman under 30 with type 1 diabetes. The chain has TRBV11-2 and TRBJ2-3; 12 bases are shared with TRBD1. In DNA, the CDR3 is TGTGCCAGCCAATTGACCGGGACAGGGGGCGAATATACGCAGTATTTT. Residues: CASQLTGTGGEYTQYF.